This is a list of T cell receptor beta chains from one sample in a study of OX40 agonist ivuxolimab in advanced cancers. Some clones are missing from TCRdb's copy, which holds only in-frame ones; the method was immunoSEQ multiplex PCR. The table includes roughly 74,000 clones, 87% detected once. The source was CD4+ or CD8+ T cells sorted from blood, collected in a trial of the OX40 agonist ivuxolimab. The receptors stem from an adult with an advanced solid tumor such as melanoma, head and neck, liver or kidney cancer. Each CDR3 is given with its conserved first and last residue. A D gene is named only where the DNA matches it firmly. Clone size is stated in some rows and not others, as once, few, many or a class when expanded.

cdr3_aa cdr3_nt j_call d_call clone_size v_call
CASSLVSWRRRGTGELFF TGTGCCAGCAGCTTAGTTAGTTGGCGGAGGCGGGGCACCGGGGAGCTGTTTTTT TRBJ2-2 - - TRBV11-2
CASSIGLNRDGYTF TGTGCCAGCAGCATCGGATTAAACAGGGACGGCTACACCTTC TRBJ1-2 - once TRBV9
CAWSVQAPGQPQHF TGTGCCTGGAGTGTACAGGCCCCTGGACAGCCCCAGCATTTT TRBJ1-5 - - TRBV30
CASSLQYGYTF TGTGCCAGCAGCCTCCAGTATGGCTACACCTTC TRBJ1-2 - - TRBV28
CASSSGGTYNEQFF TGTGCCAGCTCATCAGGGGGAACCTACAATGAGCAGTTCTTC TRBJ2-1 TRBD1 - TRBV18
CASSPDGGVYNEQFF TGTGCCAGCTCGCCCGACGGGGGTGTGTACAATGAGCAGTTCTTC TRBJ2-1 - - TRBV18
CASSFRGGELFF TGTGCCAGCAGCTTCCGCGGCGGGGAGCTGTTTTTT TRBJ2-2 - - TRBV7-3
CASGYRAQGGGYTF TGTGCCAGCGGCTACCGGGCTCAAGGCGGTGGCTACACCTTC TRBJ1-2 - - TRBV2
CASSLYQSSVRQETQYF TGCGCCAGCAGCTTGTACCAATCTAGCGTGAGGCAAGAGACCCAGTACTTC TRBJ2-5 - - TRBV5-1
CSVLPQGRTGELFF TGCAGCGTTCTCCCACAGGGGAGGACCGGGGAGCTGTTTTTT TRBJ2-2 - - TRBV29-1
CASSMYRGNTEAFF TGTGCCAGTAGTATGTATCGCGGAAACACTGAAGCTTTCTTT TRBJ1-1 - - TRBV19
CASSLQGQGRDGYTF TGTGCCAGCAGCCTTCAAGGGCAGGGGAGGGATGGCTACACCTTC TRBJ1-2 - - TRBV4-2
CASRKQNKAYNEQFF TGTGCCAGCAGAAAACAGAATAAAGCCTACAATGAGCAGTTCTTC TRBJ2-1 - - TRBV21-1
CSPEAPTLNTEAFF TGCAGCCCCGAGGCCCCCACTTTGAACACTGAAGCTTTCTTT TRBJ1-1 - - TRBV29-1
CAWSVQAGKNEQFF TGTGCCTGGAGTGTACAAGCGGGAAAGAATGAGCAGTTCTTC TRBJ2-1 TRBD2 - TRBV30
CSARSETQYF TGCAGTGCTAGATCCGAGACCCAGTACTTC TRBJ2-5 - - TRBV20-1
CASSQEDRGTRDTQYF TGCGCCAGCAGCCAAGAAGACAGGGGGACCAGAGATACGCAGTATTTT TRBJ2-3 TRBD1 - TRBV4-1
CSAGGVDTQYF TGCAGTGCTGGAGGGGTGGATACGCAGTATTTT TRBJ2-3 - once TRBV20-1
CASSESFGRTGANVLTF TGTGCCAGCAGTGAAAGTTTTGGGCGGACTGGGGCCAACGTCCTGACTTTC TRBJ2-6 - - TRBV2
CASSYSRAGNTGELFF TGTGCCAGCAGTTACTCGAGAGCCGGGAACACCGGGGAGCTGTTTTTT TRBJ2-2 - - TRBV6-5